This TCR beta chain was identified during a study of blood T cell repertoires in COVID-19 (TCRdb year 2020). Study-level background: Samples covering the acute and convalescent phases of COVID-19 were provided by collaborators in the United States, Italy and Spain. The prospective study material was composed of cDNA or gDNA derived from T cells, B-cell-depleted T cells, or PBMCs. The dataset comprised deeply sampled blood TCRbeta repertoires from subjects exposed to, actively infected with, or recovered from COVID-19. The repertoires were made available in a free public database intended to serve as a resource for research on the immune response to SARS-CoV-2. The samples were drawn from two sources: the first 160 participants of the ongoing ImmuneRACE study, and fewer than 1,500 subjects contributed by 6 global collaborators. A de-identified subject ID, COVID-19 status, age in years and sex were almost always included in the sample metadata. Where available, HLA class I and class II types were taken from metadata supplied by the sample provider and were not determined by assay-based typing. Summary of the overall study and its limitations: Clinical and demographic metadata were provided uncurated, with the amount varying by source and participant.

In the prospective study, participants were roughly 18 to 89 years old, resided in 24 geographic areas of the United States, and were enrolled through a virtual design. In the prospective study, cohorts were assigned on the basis of participant-reported clinical history obtained from a screening survey and a study questionnaire. In the prospective study, mobile phlebotomists collected whole blood, serum and a nasopharyngeal or oropharyngeal swab from each participant. Additional blood draws and questionnaires over an approximately two-month period could optionally be provided by prospective study participants. Before DNA extraction, blood samples from the prospective study were shipped at room temperature or frozen. V has 2 bases trimmed and J has 4 bases trimmed; junction bases matching no gene number 9. The cysteine opens and the phenylalanine closes a CDR3 of 16 amino acids. Here the CDR3 DNA is all that survives: 48 bases in frame from base 1. In the germline V gene, CDR1 corresponds to MNHNS and CDR2 to SASEGT.

TCRbeta CDR3 regions were amplified from genomic DNA using the immunoSEQ Assay, a bias-controlled multiplex PCR. The authors' analysis ran thus. Within the assay, amplification of reference gene primers was used to estimate how many nucleated cells each sample contained. Sequence reads were collapsed and filtered to measure the absolute abundance of every unique TCRbeta CDR3 rearrangement. For each sample, productive Simpson clonality was calculated as the square root of Simpson's diversity index over productive rearrangements. The table comes from immuneACCESS by way of TCRdb, which keeps in-frame sequences with V and J called. Part of the clones is missing from these tables; in studies checked, under half for an unresolved V gene and the rest for unknown reasons. That table supplies the V and J calls and clone size; D and trimming were determined from the DNA. This sample has a few hundred thousand clones in its table, and 90% of those were observed once. Approximately 4% of the sample goes to the ten largest clones.

Points on this clone: No cognate antigen has been identified for it. Per-base qualities were not stored, and no clone one base away is much larger.

The source of this sequence is a woman aged 18 to 35 with acute COVID-19. The sample was PBMCs or T cells enriched from blood (not recorded which). The chain is made from TRBV6-1 and TRBJ2-7, with TRBD1 matching 9 junction bases. DNA sequence: TGTGCCAGCAGTGAATTAATAGGGACAGGGTCGTACGAGCAGTACTTC. Its translation reads: CASSELIGTGSYEQYF.